This T cell receptor beta chain was identified in a study of blood T cell repertoires in COVID-19. For the study at large: Researchers got acute and convalescent COVID-19 samples from the United States, Italy and Spain. PBMCs, B-cell-depleted T cells, or T cells were the source of the cDNA or gDNA that made up the material.

It was during active infection that Seattle patients were enrolled and then longitudinally followed. Libraries were prepared by immunoSEQ multiplex PCR; TCRdb keeps only in-frame clonotypes and omits some of them. Among roughly 150,000 clones listed, around nine tenths were seen once. The CDR3 totals 15 residues. CDR1 and CDR2 from the germline V gene are SGHAT and FQNNGV. V shed 0 bases and J 6 bases; nucleotides not matched to a gene: 5. The sequence came from a woman of 80 years or more with COVID-19, enrolled during active disease. Sequencing input: peripheral blood. V usage is TRBV11-2 and J usage is TRBJ1-1; 9 bases fit TRBD1. In DNA, the CDR3 is TGTGCCAGCAGCTTAGATACAGGGGGCTTCGCTGAAGCTTTCTTT. It yields the protein CASSLDTGGFAEAFF.